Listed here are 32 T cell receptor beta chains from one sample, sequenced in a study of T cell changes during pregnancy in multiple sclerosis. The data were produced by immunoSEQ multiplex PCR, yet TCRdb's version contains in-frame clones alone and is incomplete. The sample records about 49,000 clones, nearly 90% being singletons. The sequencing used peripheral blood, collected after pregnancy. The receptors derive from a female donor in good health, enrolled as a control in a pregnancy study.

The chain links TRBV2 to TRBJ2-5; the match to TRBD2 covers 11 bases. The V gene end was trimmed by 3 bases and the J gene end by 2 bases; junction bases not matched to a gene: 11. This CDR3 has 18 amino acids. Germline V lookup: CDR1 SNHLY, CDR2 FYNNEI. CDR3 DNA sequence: TGTGCCAGCAGTGATTTATCTCTAGCGGGGGGCGTTCAAGAGACCCAGTACTTC. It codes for CASSDLSLAGGVQETQYF.

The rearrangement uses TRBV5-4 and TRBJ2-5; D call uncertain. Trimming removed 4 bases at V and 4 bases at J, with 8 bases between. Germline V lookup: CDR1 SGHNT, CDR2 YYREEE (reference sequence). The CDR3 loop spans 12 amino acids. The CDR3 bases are TGTGCCAGCAGCCCCGGGTCAGAGACCCAGTACTTC. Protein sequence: CASSPGSETQYF.

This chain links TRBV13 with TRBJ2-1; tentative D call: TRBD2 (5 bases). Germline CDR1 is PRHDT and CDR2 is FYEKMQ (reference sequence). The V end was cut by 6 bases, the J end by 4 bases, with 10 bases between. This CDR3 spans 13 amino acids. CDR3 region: CASSSGLYNEQFF. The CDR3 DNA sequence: TGTGCCAGCAGTTCAGGACTGTACAATGAGCAGTTCTTC.

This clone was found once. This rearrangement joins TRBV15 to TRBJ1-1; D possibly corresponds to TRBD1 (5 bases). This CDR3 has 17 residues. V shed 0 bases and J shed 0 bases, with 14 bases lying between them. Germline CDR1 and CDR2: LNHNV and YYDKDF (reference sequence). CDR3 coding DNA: TGTGCCACCAGCAGAGATTCGTGGGGGGGGGTGAACACTGAAGCTTTCTTT. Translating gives CATSRDSWGGVNTEAFF.

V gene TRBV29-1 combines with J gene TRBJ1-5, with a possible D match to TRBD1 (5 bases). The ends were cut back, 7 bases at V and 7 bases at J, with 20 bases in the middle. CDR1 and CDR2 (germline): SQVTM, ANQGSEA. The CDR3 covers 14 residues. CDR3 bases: TGCAGCGCTAAGGAGGGAGGGGAGTCGCAGCCCCAGCATTTT. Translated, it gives CSAKEGGESQPQHF.

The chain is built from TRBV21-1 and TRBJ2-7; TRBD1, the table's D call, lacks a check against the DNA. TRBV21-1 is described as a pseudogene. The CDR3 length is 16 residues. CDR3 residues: CASSKTSGYIAYEQYF. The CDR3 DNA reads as TGTGCCAGCAGCAAAACATCAGGGTATATCGCCTACGAGCAGTACTTC.

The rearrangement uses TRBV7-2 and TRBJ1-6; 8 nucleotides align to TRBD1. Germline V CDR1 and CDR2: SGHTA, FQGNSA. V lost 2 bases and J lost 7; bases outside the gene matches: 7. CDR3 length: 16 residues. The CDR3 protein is CASSLRAGGSNSPLHF. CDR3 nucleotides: TGTGCCAGCAGCTTAAGGGCAGGGGGCTCGAATTCACCCCTCCACTTT.

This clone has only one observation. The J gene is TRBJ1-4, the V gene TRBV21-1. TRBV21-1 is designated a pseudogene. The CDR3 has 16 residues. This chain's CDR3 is CASSKGEGGPNEKLFF. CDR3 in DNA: TGTGCCAGCAGCAAAGGGGAGGGTGGGCCAAATGAAAAACTGTTTTTT.

The chain's CDR3 is CASSLISEQGAPGNTIYF. CDR3 bases: TGTGCCAGCAGCTTAATATCGGAGCAGGGGGCTCCTGGAAACACCATATATTTT. The V gene is TRBV11-2, the J gene TRBJ1-3; 8 nucleotides align to TRBD1. The germline gives CDR1 SGHAT, CDR2 FQNNGV. The V segment lost 2 bases and the J segment 2 bases; nucleotides outside the gene matches: 11. The CDR3 spans 18 residues.

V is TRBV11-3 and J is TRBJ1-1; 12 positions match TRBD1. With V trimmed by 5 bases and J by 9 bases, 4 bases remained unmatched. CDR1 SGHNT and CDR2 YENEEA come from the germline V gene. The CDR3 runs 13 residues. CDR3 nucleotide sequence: TGTGCCAGCAGCCCCGGGACAGGGGGCCAAGCTTTCTTT. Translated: CASSPGTGGQAFF.

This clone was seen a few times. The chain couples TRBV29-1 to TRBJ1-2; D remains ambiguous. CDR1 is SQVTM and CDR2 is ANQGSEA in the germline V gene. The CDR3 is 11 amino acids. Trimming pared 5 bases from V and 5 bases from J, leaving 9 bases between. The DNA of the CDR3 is TGCAGCGTTACGACTGGTTATGGCTACACCTTC. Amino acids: CSVTTGYGYTF.

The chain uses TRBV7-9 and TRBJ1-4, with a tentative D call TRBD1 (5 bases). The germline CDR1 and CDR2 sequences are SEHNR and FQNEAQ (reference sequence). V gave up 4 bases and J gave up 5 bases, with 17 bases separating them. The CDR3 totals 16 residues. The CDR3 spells CASSSGRAGRNEKLFF. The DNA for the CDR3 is TGTGCCAGCAGCTCAGGGAGGGCGGGCAGGAATGAAAAACTGTTTTTT. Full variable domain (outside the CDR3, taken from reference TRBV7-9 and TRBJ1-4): DTGVSQNPRHKITKRGQNVTFRCDPISEHNRLYWYRQTLGQGPEFLTYFQNEAQLEKSRLLSDRFSAERPKGSFSTLEIQRTEQGDSAMYLCASSSGRAGRNEKLFFGSGTQLSVL.

The CDR3 here is CASSLGGTGTGELFF. For the CDR3, the DNA is TGTGCCAGCAGCTTAGGTGGGACTGGCACCGGGGAGCTGTTTTTT. The gene calls are TRBV11-3 and TRBJ2-2; D is possibly TRBD2 (6 bases). Trimming took off 1 base at V and 4 bases at J, with 10 bases between the two ends. This CDR3 comprises 15 residues. The germline gives CDR1 SGHNT, CDR2 YENEEA.

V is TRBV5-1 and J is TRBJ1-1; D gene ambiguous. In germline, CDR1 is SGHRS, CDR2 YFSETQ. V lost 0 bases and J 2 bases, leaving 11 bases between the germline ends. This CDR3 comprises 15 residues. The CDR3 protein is CASSLVQSFNTEAFF. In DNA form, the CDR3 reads TGCGCCAGCAGCTTGGTACAGAGTTTTAACACTGAAGCTTTCTTT.

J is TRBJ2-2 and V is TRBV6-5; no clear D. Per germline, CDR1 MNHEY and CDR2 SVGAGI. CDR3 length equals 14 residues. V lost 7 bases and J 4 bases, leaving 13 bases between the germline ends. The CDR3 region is CASTLGRGTGELFF. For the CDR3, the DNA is TGTGCCAGCACCTTGGGCCGTGGCACCGGGGAGCTGTTTTTT.

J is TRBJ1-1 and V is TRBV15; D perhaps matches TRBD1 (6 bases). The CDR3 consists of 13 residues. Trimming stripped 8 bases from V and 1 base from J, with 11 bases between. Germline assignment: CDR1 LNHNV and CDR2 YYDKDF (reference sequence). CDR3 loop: CATAVGGNTEAFF. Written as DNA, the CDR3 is TGTGCCACCGCGGTAGGGGGGAACACTGAAGCTTTCTTT.

CDR3 nucleotide sequence: TGTGCCAGCAGCTTGGGGGGCTTGGGCAGGGGAATCTATGGCTACACCTTC. This translates into CASSLGGLGRGIYGYTF. The rearrangement uses TRBV5-6 and TRBJ1-2; D perhaps matches TRBD1 (6 bases). The CDR3 contains 17 residues. Germline values: CDR1 SGHDT, CDR2 YYEEEE. The germline V and J ends were trimmed by 0 bases and 4 bases, with 19 bases remaining between them.

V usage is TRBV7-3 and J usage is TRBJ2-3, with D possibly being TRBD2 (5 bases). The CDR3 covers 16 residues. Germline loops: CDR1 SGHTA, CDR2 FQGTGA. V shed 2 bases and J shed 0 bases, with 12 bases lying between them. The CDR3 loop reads CASSLGGGTSTDTQYF. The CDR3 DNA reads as TGTGCCAGCAGCTTAGGAGGCGGAACTAGCACAGATACGCAGTATTTT.

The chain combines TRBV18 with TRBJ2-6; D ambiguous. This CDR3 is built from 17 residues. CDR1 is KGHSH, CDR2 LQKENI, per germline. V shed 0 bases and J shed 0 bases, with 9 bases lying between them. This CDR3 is CASSPPHSISGANVLTF. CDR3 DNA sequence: TGTGCCAGCTCACCACCACACAGCATCTCTGGGGCCAACGTCCTGACTTTC.

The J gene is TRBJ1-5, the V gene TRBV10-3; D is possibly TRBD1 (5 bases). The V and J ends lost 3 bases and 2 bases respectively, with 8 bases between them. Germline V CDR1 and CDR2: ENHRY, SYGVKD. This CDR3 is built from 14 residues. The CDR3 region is CAISDGRGNQPQHF. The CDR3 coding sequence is TGTGCCATCAGTGACGGCAGGGGCAATCAGCCCCAGCATTTT.

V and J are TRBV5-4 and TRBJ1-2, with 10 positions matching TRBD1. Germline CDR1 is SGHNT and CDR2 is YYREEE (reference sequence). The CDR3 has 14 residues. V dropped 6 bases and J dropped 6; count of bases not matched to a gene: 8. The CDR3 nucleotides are TGTGCCAGCACCAGATTGACAGGGGGCAATGGCTACACCTTC. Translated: CASTRLTGGNGYTF.

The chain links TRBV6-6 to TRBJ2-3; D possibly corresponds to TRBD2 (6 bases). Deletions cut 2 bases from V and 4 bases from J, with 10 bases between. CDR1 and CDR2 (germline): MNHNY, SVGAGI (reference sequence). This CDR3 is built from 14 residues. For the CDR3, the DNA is TGTGCCAGCAGTTACGGGGGGAGGTCAGATACGCAGTATTTT. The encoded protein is CASSYGGRSDTQYF.

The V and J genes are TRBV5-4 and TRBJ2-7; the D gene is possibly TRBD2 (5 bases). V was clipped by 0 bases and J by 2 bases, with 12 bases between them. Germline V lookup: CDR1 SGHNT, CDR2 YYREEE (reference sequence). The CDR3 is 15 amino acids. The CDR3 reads CASSLDGGSTYEQYF. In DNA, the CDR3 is TGTGCCAGCAGCTTGGACGGCGGGTCAACCTACGAGCAGTACTTC.

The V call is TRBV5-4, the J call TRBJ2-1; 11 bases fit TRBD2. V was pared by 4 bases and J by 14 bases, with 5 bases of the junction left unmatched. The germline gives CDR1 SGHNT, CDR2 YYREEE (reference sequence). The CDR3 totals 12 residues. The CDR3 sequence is CASSPPSGRKFF. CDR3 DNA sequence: TGTGCCAGCAGCCCGCCTAGCGGGAGGAAGTTCTTC.

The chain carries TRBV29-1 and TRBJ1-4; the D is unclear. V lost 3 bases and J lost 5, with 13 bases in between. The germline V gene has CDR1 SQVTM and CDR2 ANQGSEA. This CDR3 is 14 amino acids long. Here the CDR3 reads CSVDSGRGNEKLFF. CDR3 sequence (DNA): TGCAGCGTTGACTCCGGGCGGGGAAATGAAAAACTGTTTTTT.

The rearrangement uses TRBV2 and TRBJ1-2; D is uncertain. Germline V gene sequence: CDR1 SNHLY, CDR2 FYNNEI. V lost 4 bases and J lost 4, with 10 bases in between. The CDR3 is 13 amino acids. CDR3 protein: CASSGGATYGYTF. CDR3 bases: TGTGCCAGCAGTGGTGGAGCTACCTATGGCTACACCTTC.

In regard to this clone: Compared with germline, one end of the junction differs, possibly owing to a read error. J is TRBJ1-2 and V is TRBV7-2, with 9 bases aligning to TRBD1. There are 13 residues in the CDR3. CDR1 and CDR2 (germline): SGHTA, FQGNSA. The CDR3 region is CASRLGTGRGYTF. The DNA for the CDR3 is TGTGCCAGCAGGTTAGGGACAGGGCGAGGCTACACCTTC.

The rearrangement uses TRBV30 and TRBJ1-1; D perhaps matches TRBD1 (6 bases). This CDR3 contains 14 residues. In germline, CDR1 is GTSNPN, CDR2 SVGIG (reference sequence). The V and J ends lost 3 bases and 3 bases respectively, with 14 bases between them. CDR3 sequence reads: CAWSVLPGDTEAFF. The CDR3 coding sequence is TGTGCCTGGAGCGTACTTCCAGGGGACACTGAAGCTTTCTTT. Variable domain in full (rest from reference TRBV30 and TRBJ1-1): SQTIHQWPATLVQPVGSPLSLECTVEGTSNPNLYWYRQAAGRGLQLLFYSVGIGQISSEVPQNLSASRPQDRQFILSSKKLLLSDSGFYLCAWSVLPGDTEAFFGQGTRLTVV.

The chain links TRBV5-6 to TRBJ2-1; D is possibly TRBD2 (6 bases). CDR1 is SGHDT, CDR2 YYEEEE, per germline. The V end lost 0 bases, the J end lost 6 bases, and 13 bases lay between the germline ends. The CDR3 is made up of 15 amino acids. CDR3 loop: CASSLVPGGANEQFF. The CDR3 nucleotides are TGTGCCAGCAGCTTGGTACCTGGAGGGGCCAATGAGCAGTTCTTC.

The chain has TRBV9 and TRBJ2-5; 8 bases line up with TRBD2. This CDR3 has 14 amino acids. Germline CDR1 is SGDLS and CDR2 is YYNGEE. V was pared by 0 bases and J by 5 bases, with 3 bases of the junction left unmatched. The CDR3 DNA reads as TGTGCCAGCAGCGTAGAACGGGGGGGGGAGACCCAGTACTTC. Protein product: CASSVERGGETQYF.

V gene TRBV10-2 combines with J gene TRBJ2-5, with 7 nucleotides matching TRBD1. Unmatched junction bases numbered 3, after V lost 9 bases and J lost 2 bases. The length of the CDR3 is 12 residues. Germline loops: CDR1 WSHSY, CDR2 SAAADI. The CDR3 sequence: CASRQGQETQYF. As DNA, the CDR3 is TGCGCCAGTAGACAGGGACAAGAGACCCAGTACTTC.

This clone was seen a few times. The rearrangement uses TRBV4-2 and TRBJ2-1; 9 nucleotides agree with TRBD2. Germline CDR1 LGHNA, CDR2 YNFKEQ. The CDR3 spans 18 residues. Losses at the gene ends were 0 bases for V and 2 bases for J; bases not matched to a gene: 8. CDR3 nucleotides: TGTGCCAGCAGCCAAGAGGCTGCGGGGGGGCATCCCTACAATGAGCAGTTCTTC. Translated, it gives CASSQEAAGGHPYNEQFF.